These T cell receptor beta chains were read from a single sample in a study of T-cell reconstitution after alpha-beta-depleted transplantation in children. One entry per CDR3 protein, called by TCRdb with MiXCR from the PCR reads. The sample comprises 210,000 or so distinct CDR3 sequences, under 13% of which are singletons, and roughly 30% rests with the top ten. The source was PBMCs, collected before TCRalphabeta/CD19-depleted stem cell transplant. The source of these receptors is a child under two years old with acute myeloid leukemia, due to receive a stem cell transplant. The CDR3 runs from the conserved cysteine through the conserved F or W. D genes are given only for firm matches.

NA,TRBV7-2,15,CASSSQTGGHQPQHF
NA,TRBV7-9,13,CASSSPVAGEQYF
NA,TRBV6-2/TRBV6-3,13,CASSYGYHTEAFF
TRBD1,TRBV19,13,CASKGTGGAERDF
NA,TRBV12-3/TRBV12-4,15,CASSLSWPGADTQYF
NA,TRBV3-1,15,CASSLDSGGTGELFF
TRBD1,TRBV20-1,16,CSGQGGKTLSGNTIYF
NA,TRBV28,13,CASSNGGKETQYF
NA,TRBV5-1,13,CASIGTAQETQYF
NA,TRBV7-8,13,CASSLGSWYEQYF
NA,TRBV6-5,14,CASSYRGPSYEQYF
NA,TRBV5-1,12,CASSFGETQQFF
NA,TRBV12-3/TRBV12-4,13,CASRRQAQETQYF
NA,TRBV20-1,13,CSARDESTDTQYF
NA,TRBV5-1,15,CASSFGSLTTYEQYF
TRBD2,TRBV12-3/TRBV12-4,15,CASSFTSGLYNEQFF
NA,TRBV5-6,13,CASSLKGRETQYF
NA,TRBV6-1,14,CASSTIAPYNEQFF
TRBD1,TRBV20-1,16,CSARPPGQLNNSPLHF
NA,TRBV19,17,CASSSETGRLGNQPQHF
NA,TRBV6-5,15,CASSYSGGGRDTQYF
NA,TRBV21-1,14,CASSGTPTNQPQHF
TRBD1,TRBV6-5,15,CASRSSGTGPYEQYF
TRBD2,TRBV7-2,16,CASSLLGLADTDTQYF
NA,TRBV2,18,CASSVYRQLSSGANVLTF
NA,TRBV20-1,12,CSAVRADQPQHF
NA,TRBV2,14,CASTPWGAKNIQYF
NA,TRBV5-1,15,CASSLNAGQYNEQFF
TRBD2,TRBV20-1,14,CSARGLAGFNEQFF
TRBD2,TRBV2,15,CASSEWGTSGNEQFF
TRBD1,TRBV28,14,CASRPGQRIYGYTF
NA,TRBV2,13,CASSMQGFNGYTF
TRBD1,TRBV5-1,15,CASSLDGTGSPEAFF
TRBD1,TRBV20-1,13,CSAEGQGGEKLFF
NA,TRBV12-3/TRBV12-4,16,CASSFVGGPRDYGYTF
NA,TRBV10-3,15,CAISGLLGAQETRYF
NA,TRBV3-1,17,CASSQDAQRLRGGELFF
TRBD2,TRBV7-6,16,CASSLGQGLAGNEQFF
NA,TRBV7-8,15,CASSYERARAGELFF
NA,TRBV11-2,14,CASRDRALLYEQYF
NA,TRBV4-3,15,CASSQTGQNNYGYTF
TRBD2,TRBV2,17,CASSARASGRGTDTQYF
NA,TRBV5-1,15,CASSSKGASTDTQYF
NA,TRBV12-3/TRBV12-4,13,CASSPLSGNTIYF
TRBD1,TRBV3-1,15,CASRQGTGGLYEQYF
NA,TRBV10-3,12,CAISESVEGRFF
NA,TRBV12-3/TRBV12-4,15,CASSLAQGRDTEAFF
NA,TRBV7-9,14,CASSFSAVTDTQYF
NA,TRBV27,12,CASTSRNYEQYF
TRBD2,TRBV29-1,13,CSVRGVAKETQYF
NA,TRBV12-3/TRBV12-4,12,CASSLPTQPQHF
NA,TRBV7-2,15,CASSLVVGSQYEQYF